The T cell receptor (beta chain) described here comes from a study of cytotoxic CD8 clonotypes in ibrutinib-treated CLL. Study-level background: Response samples were taken after a median of 12 months on treatment, range 6 to 36.

Whole-study findings and limits: Clonality (at baseline) was higher than in age-matched healthy donors and tracked circulating CD8+ T-cell counts. Public clonotypes were rare and shrank or held steady on treatment.

Turning to this clone: The antigen is unknown.

In germline, CDR1 is SEHNR, CDR2 FQNEAQ (reference sequence). The CDR3 contains 15 residues. With V trimmed by 8 bases and J by 4 bases, 12 bases remained unmatched. Depth targeted 1 in 200,000 to 1 in 1 million T cells, averaging approximately 10x coverage per clonotype. Profiled with immunoSEQ multiplex PCR; TCRdb holds only in-frame clones, not every one. The table has about 140,000 clones, approximately 80% seen once. Sequences were derived from PBMCs, sampled after 36 months of ibrutinib treatment. The chain links TRBV7-9 to TRBJ2-7; 9 positions match TRBD1. This receptor was taken from a human donor with chronic lymphocytic leukemia. CDR3 nucleotide sequence: TGTGCCAGCGCGTTAGCCGGGGGACAGGGTTACGAGCAGTACTTC. It is translated as CASALAGGQGYEQYF.